This passage covers 19 T cell receptor beta chains from one sample sequenced in a study of OX40 agonist ivuxolimab in advanced cancers. Sequencing used immunoSEQ multiplex PCR; TCRdb keeps in-frame clones, though not all of them. The data contain some 35,000 clones, around 86% of them seen just once; the ten biggest clones take up approximately 32%. Sequenced here: CD4+ or CD8+ T cells sorted from blood, sampled in a trial of the OX40 agonist ivuxolimab. Receptor source: an adult with an advanced solid tumor such as melanoma, head and neck, liver or kidney cancer.

The gene calls are TRBV2 and TRBJ2-5; no firm D call. The CDR3 spans 12 residues. Trimming stripped 3 bases from V and 5 bases from J, with 7 bases between. Germline CDR1 and CDR2: SNHLY and FYNNEI. The CDR3, as DNA: TGTGCCAGCAGTGACGCCGGGGAGACCCAGTACTTC. Its translation is CASSDAGETQYF.

In this sample, this clone turned up once. The rearrangement joins TRBV23-1 to TRBJ2-4; 7 nucleotides align to TRBD1. TRBV23-1 is an ORF, with its function uncertain. Trimming took 3 bases from V and 0 from J; bases not matched to a gene: 29. CDR3 size: 24 residues. This chain's CDR3 is CASSHINRGKSIDRGALAKNIQYF. CDR3 sequence (DNA): TGCGCCAGCAGTCATATAAACAGGGGAAAGTCAATAGACCGAGGGGCTTTAGCCAAAAACATTCAGTACTTC.

The chain combines TRBV6-1 with TRBJ1-2; the D is unclear. The CDR3 runs to 14 residues. Germline values: CDR1 MNHNS, CDR2 SASEGT. Trimming stripped 1 base from V and 6 bases from J, with 12 bases between. As DNA, the CDR3 is TGTGCCAGCAGTGAAGGGACGGCGAGCCATGGCTACACCTTC. It codes for CASSEGTASHGYTF.

This clone came up a few times. The chain uses TRBV5-4 and TRBJ1-2; D not resolved. This CDR3 is built from 13 residues. The germline V gene has CDR1 SGHNT and CDR2 YYREEE (reference sequence). V lost 1 base to trimming and J lost 4 bases, with 8 bases between them. CDR3 nucleotide sequence: TGTGCCAGCAGCTTGTCCAGGACCTATGGCTACACCTTC. This translates into CASSLSRTYGYTF. Supplemented by reference TRBV5-4 and TRBJ1-2, the full variable domain reads ETGVTQSPTHLIKTRGQQVTLRCSSQSGHNTVSWYQQALGQGPQFIFQYYREEENGRGNFPPRFSGLQFPNYSSELNVNALELDDSALYLCASSLSRTYGYTFGSGTRLTVV.

The V and J genes are TRBV7-2 and TRBJ2-2, with 9 bases identical to TRBD1. The ends lost 5 bases at V and 7 bases at J; junction bases unmatched: 8. Germline assignment: CDR1 SGHTA and CDR2 FQGNSA. The length of the CDR3 is 15 residues. The CDR3, as DNA: TGTGCCAGCAGCGCGCGGACAGGGGCCAGCGGGGAGCTGTTTTTT. It encodes CASSARTGASGELFF.

This chain uses TRBV29-1 with TRBJ2-3; 12 bases line up with TRBD2. Unmatched junction bases numbered 11, after V lost 6 bases and J lost 4 bases. This CDR3 has 16 residues. Germline lookup yields CDR1 SQVTM and CDR2 ANQGSEA. The DNA for the CDR3 is TGCAGCGTGGGACGCCTAGCGGGGGGGCTGGCAGATACGCAGTATTTT. Its translation is CSVGRLAGGLADTQYF.

This clone was counted a few times. This chain joins TRBV2 and TRBJ1-5; the D is unclear. Trimming took 1 base from V and 4 from J, leaving 2 bases between them. CDR3 size: 12 residues. Germline assignment: CDR1 SNHLY and CDR2 FYNNEI. CDR3 residues: CASSEGNQPQHF. The CDR3 DNA is TGTGCCAGCAGTGAAGGTAATCAGCCCCAGCATTTT.

The genes are TRBV10-2 and TRBJ2-3; 9 bases line up with TRBD2. V was clipped by 4 bases and J by 4 bases; unmatched bases: 3. This CDR3 is 14 amino acids long. Germline V gene sequence: CDR1 WSHSY, CDR2 SAAADI. DNA of the CDR3: TGCGCCAGCAGTGCGCGGGGGGGCCCAGATACGCAGTATTTT. This sequence encodes CASSARGGPDTQYF.

The chain carries TRBV6-5 and TRBJ2-7; 7 bases map to TRBD1. Germline CDR1 is MNHEY and CDR2 is SVGAGI. There are 14 residues in the CDR3. V was clipped by 8 bases and J by 6 bases; unmatched bases: 13. CDR3 nucleotides: TGTGCCAGCCGCCTCTTCGGGACAGCCGGCGAGCAGTACTTC. Translating gives CASRLFGTAGEQYF.

This clone appeared once. This chain joins TRBV30 and TRBJ1-1; D gene uncertain. The germline V gene has CDR1 GTSNPN and CDR2 SVGIG (reference sequence). The germline V and J ends were trimmed by 8 bases and 1 base, with 14 bases remaining between them. This CDR3 has 13 residues. The CDR3 region is CAGTGVGNTEAFF. The CDR3 nucleotides read TGTGCCGGTACTGGTGTGGGGAACACTGAAGCTTTCTTT.

The chain joins TRBV7-9 to TRBJ2-1; tentatively, D is TRBD1 (6 bases). This CDR3 is built from 14 residues. Germline CDR1 reads SEHNR; CDR2 reads FQNEAQ (reference sequence). V lost 5 bases, J lost 4 bases, and 12 bases lay in between. For the CDR3, the DNA is TGTGCCAGCAGCCGCCGGGACACTTACAATGAGCAGTTCTTC. This translates into CASSRRDTYNEQFF.

V gene TRBV5-4 combines with J gene TRBJ2-1; 8 bases match TRBD1. Germline V gives CDR1 SGHNT, CDR2 YYREEE (reference sequence). After removal of 5 bases from V and 6 bases from J, the junction contained 7 bases not matched to a gene. The CDR3 totals 14 residues. The CDR3 sequence is CASRNRGSVNEQFF. The CDR3 nucleotides read TGTGCCAGCAGGAACAGGGGGTCGGTCAATGAGCAGTTCTTC.

The chain joins TRBV19 to TRBJ1-2; no clear D gene. The CDR3 has 13 amino acids. Germline V gene lookup returns CDR1 LNHDA and CDR2 SQIVND (reference sequence). Trimming removed 5 bases at V and 6 bases at J, with 13 bases between. Here the CDR3 DNA reads TGTGCCAGTAGTCGGACGGCCTCAGATGGCTACACCTTC. It is translated as CASSRTASDGYTF.

V is TRBV25-1 and J is TRBJ2-5; D is possibly TRBD2 (6 bases). The CDR3 runs 14 residues. The V gene lost 1 base and the J gene lost 5 bases, with 11 bases spanning the gap. In germline, CDR1 is MGHDK, CDR2 SYGVNS. The CDR3 DNA follows: TGTGCCAGCAGTGAATCGGGGGTCCGGGAGACCCAGTACTTC. Translated, it gives CASSESGVRETQYF.

The chain couples TRBV2 to TRBJ2-7; D is uncertain. Germline CDR1 and CDR2: SNHLY and FYNNEI. CDR3 length: 15 amino acids. V was clipped by 0 bases and J by 2 bases, with 11 bases between them. The CDR3 protein is CASSEAGNPTYEQYF. The CDR3 nucleotides read TGTGCCAGCAGTGAAGCAGGGAATCCCACCTACGAGCAGTACTTC.

The rearrangement joins TRBV18 to TRBJ2-3; the D gene is possibly TRBD2 (5 bases). This CDR3 comprises 15 residues. V was cut by 6 bases and J by 3 bases, with 16 bases left in between. In germline, CDR1 is KGHSH, CDR2 LQKENI. CDR3 in amino acids: CASSQDPSGTDTQYF. As DNA, the CDR3 is TGTGCCAGCTCCCAAGACCCGTCGGGAACAGATACGCAGTATTTT.

The rearrangement links TRBV9 to TRBJ2-7; the match to TRBD2 covers 9 bases. CDR3 length: 14 residues. V shed 0 bases, J shed 6 bases, and the junction held 4 bases outside the gene matches. Per germline, CDR1 SGDLS and CDR2 YYNGEE. CDR3 loop: CASSVGAGGVEQYF. Here the CDR3 DNA reads TGTGCCAGCAGCGTAGGGGCGGGAGGGGTCGAGCAGTACTTC.

The CDR3 here is CASSFRHPSSYNEQFF. For the CDR3, the DNA is TGTGCCAGCAGCTTCCGACATCCGAGCTCCTACAATGAGCAGTTCTTC. The chain links TRBV5-4 to TRBJ2-1; no definite D call. V lost 2 bases, J lost 0 bases, and 12 bases lay in between. This CDR3 spans 16 amino acids. Germline V CDR1 and CDR2: SGHNT, YYREEE (reference sequence).

This clone is a singleton in its sample. This chain joins TRBV18 and TRBJ2-2, with D maybe TRBD2 (7 bases). With 0 bases removed from V and 3 bases from J, the gap between germline ends came to 14 bases. The CDR3 is made up of 17 amino acids. The V gene's germline CDR1 is KGHSH and CDR2 LQKENI. As DNA, the CDR3 is TGTGCCAGCTCACCACCGGTCGGGGGGCGGGACACCGGGGAGCTGTTTTTT. Translating gives CASSPPVGGRDTGELFF.